This TCR beta chain was sequenced during a study of shared clonotypes between healthy human individuals. Study-level points and caveats: Sampling included only blood; tissue repertoires likely differ.

The V and J ends lost 4 bases and 8 bases respectively, with 13 bases between them. CDR1 is KGHSH and CDR2 is LQKENI in the germline V gene. The CDR3 extends over 13 amino acids. About this clone: What it recognizes is unknown.

Every donor was a Caucasian adult from Nashville, Tennessee. Across several immunoSEQ plates, the genomic DNA of each subset was split evenly. The method was immunoSEQ multiplex PCR; TCRdb's version includes in-frame clones alone and lacks a portion of them. The profile shows approximately 2.1 million clones, more than 85% of them singletons. J is TRBJ2-3 and V is TRBV18; maybe TRBD2 (5 bases). The sequenced sample consisted of naive CD4+ T cells from PBMCs. Documented subset: CD45RA+ positively selected. This receptor was obtained from a man younger than 35 in good health. Some clones in this sample may be carry-over from other donors' samples. This CDR3 is CASSQSLDATQYF. In DNA, the CDR3 is TGTGCCAGCTCACAGTCACTAGACGCTACGCAGTATTTT.